The rows below give T cell receptor beta chains drawn from one sample of a study of OX40 agonist ivuxolimab in advanced cancers. The method was immunoSEQ multiplex PCR; TCRdb's version includes in-frame clones alone and lacks a portion of them. The table lists nearly 85,000 clones, 80% to 90% of them singletons. The sample in question was CD4+ or CD8+ T cells sorted from blood, obtained in a trial of the OX40 agonist ivuxolimab. These receptors were taken from an adult with an advanced solid tumor such as melanoma, head and neck, liver or kidney cancer. Each CDR3 is given with its conserved first and last residue. A D gene is named only where the DNA matches it firmly. The size entry is marked missing in some rows and otherwise reads once, few, many or a size class.

j_gene: TRBJ2-7; d_gene: .; v_gene: TRBV7-2; abundance: .; CDR3aa: CASSPGVREQYF; CDR3nt: TGTGCCAGCAGCCCAGGGGTCCGCGAGCAGTACTTC
j_gene: TRBJ1-1; d_gene: .; v_gene: TRBV9; abundance: .; CDR3aa: CASSPHTNTEAFF; CDR3nt: TGTGCCAGCAGCCCTCACACGAACACTGAAGCTTTCTTT
j_gene: TRBJ2-3; d_gene: .; v_gene: TRBV19; abundance: .; CDR3aa: CASSIAVAPGSQYF; CDR3nt: TGTGCCAGTAGTATAGCTGTAGCTCCGGGGTCGCAGTATTTT
j_gene: TRBJ1-3; d_gene: .; v_gene: TRBV5-1; abundance: .; CDR3aa: CASSLTGSPGNTIYF; CDR3nt: TGCGCCAGCAGCCTCACGGGGAGTCCTGGAAACACCATATATTTT
j_gene: TRBJ1-2; d_gene: .; v_gene: TRBV7-2; abundance: once; CDR3aa: CASSPGGSQYGYTF; CDR3nt: TGTGCCAGCAGCCCGGGGGGGAGTCAATATGGCTACACCTTC
j_gene: TRBJ2-1; d_gene: TRBD2; v_gene: TRBV9; abundance: .; CDR3aa: CASSPHQTSATYNEQFF; CDR3nt: TGTGCCAGCAGCCCCCACCAGACTAGCGCCACCTACAATGAGCAGTTCTTC
j_gene: TRBJ1-3; d_gene: .; v_gene: TRBV7-9; abundance: .; CDR3aa: CASSEADTIYF; CDR3nt: TGTGCCAGCAGCGAAGCTGACACCATATATTTT
j_gene: TRBJ2-5; d_gene: .; v_gene: TRBV4-1; abundance: .; CDR3aa: CASSQEGAETQYF; CDR3nt: TGCGCCAGCAGCCAAGAAGGGGCCGAGACCCAGTACTTC
j_gene: TRBJ2-3; d_gene: .; v_gene: TRBV7-6; abundance: few; CDR3aa: CASSPGPRAQYF; CDR3nt: TGTGCCAGCAGCCCGGGACCGCGGGCGCAGTATTTT
j_gene: TRBJ2-5; d_gene: TRBD2; v_gene: TRBV4-2; abundance: .; CDR3aa: CASSQGTSWGQETQYF; CDR3nt: TGTGCCAGCAGCCAAGGGACTAGCTGGGGCCAAGAGACCCAGTACTTC
j_gene: TRBJ1-5; d_gene: .; v_gene: TRBV2; abundance: .; CDR3aa: CASTPGYSNQPQHF; CDR3nt: TGTGCCAGCACCCCAGGGTATAGCAATCAGCCCCAGCATTTT
j_gene: TRBJ1-1; d_gene: .; v_gene: TRBV6-5; abundance: .; CDR3aa: CASSYSQNTEAFF; CDR3nt: TGTGCCAGCAGTTACTCGCAGAACACTGAAGCTTTCTTT
j_gene: TRBJ1-2; d_gene: .; v_gene: TRBV5-4; abundance: .; CDR3aa: CASSNGGRNYGYTF; CDR3nt: TGTGCCAGCAGCAACGGAGGGCGCAACTATGGCTACACCTTC
j_gene: TRBJ2-7; d_gene: .; v_gene: TRBV18; abundance: .; CDR3aa: CASSHGGYEQYF; CDR3nt: TGTGCCAGCTCCCACGGAGGCTACGAGCAGTACTTC
j_gene: TRBJ1-6; d_gene: .; v_gene: TRBV30; abundance: .; CDR3aa: CAWRDSLNSPLHF; CDR3nt: TGTGCCTGGAGGGACAGCTTGAATTCACCCCTCCACTTT
j_gene: TRBJ2-2; d_gene: .; v_gene: TRBV7-9; abundance: .; CDR3aa: CASSESPAVGELFF; CDR3nt: TGTGCCAGCAGCGAGAGTCCGGCGGTCGGGGAGCTGTTTTTT
j_gene: TRBJ2-5; d_gene: TRBD1; v_gene: TRBV5-1; abundance: .; CDR3aa: CASTYGTAQETQYF; CDR3nt: TGCGCCAGCACCTACGGGACAGCCCAAGAGACCCAGTACTTC
j_gene: TRBJ1-5; d_gene: .; v_gene: TRBV6-1; abundance: .; CDR3aa: CASSEELWGGNSNQPQHF; CDR3nt: TGTGCCAGCAGTGAAGAACTCTGGGGGGGTAATAGCAATCAGCCCCAGCATTTT
j_gene: TRBJ1-6; d_gene: .; v_gene: TRBV11-2; abundance: .; CDR3aa: CASSLVPRDSYNSPLHF; CDR3nt: TGTGCCAGCAGCTTAGTTCCCAGGGACTCCTATAATTCACCCCTCCACTTT
j_gene: TRBJ1-2; d_gene: .; v_gene: TRBV2; abundance: .; CDR3aa: CASSDRQGHYGYTF; CDR3nt: TGTGCCAGCAGTGACAGGCAGGGGCACTATGGCTACACCTTC